Presented here are 25 T cell receptor beta chains from one specimen sequenced in a study of blood T cell repertoires in COVID-19 (dated by TCRdb to about 2020). Libraries were built with the immunoSEQ multiplex PCR assay. Here the immuneACCESS table is served through TCRdb, limited to in-frame sequences with V and J called. Missing clones are a known gap in these copies; in checked studies unresolved V genes cover under half, and the rest lacks a known reason. The table for this sample lists just over 95,000 clones; around 80% of them were counted only once. About 4% of the sample goes to the ten largest clones. The sequenced material came from peripheral blood. These receptors all come from a man aged 55 to 70 with acute or convalescent COVID-19.

This clone was seen a single time. V usage is TRBV5-1 and J usage is TRBJ2-1; D may be TRBD2 (6 bases). The CDR3 loop spans 16 amino acids. CDR1 and CDR2 (germline): SGHRS, YFSETQ. V lost 5 bases, J lost 5 bases, and 20 bases lay in between. DNA of the CDR3: TGCGCCAGCAGTCGCGCCCCGGGGGTCCTTAACAATGAGCAGTTCTTC. Residues: CASSRAPGVLNNEQFF.

The gene calls are TRBV6-5 and TRBJ1-2; 7 bases line up with TRBD1. J lost 2 bases, V lost 7 bases, and 7 bases had no gene match. CDR1 and CDR2 (germline): MNHEY, SVGAGI. The CDR3 has 14 residues. Here the CDR3 reads CASNPGQANYGYTF. CDR3 nucleotides: TGTGCCAGCAACCCTGGACAGGCCAACTATGGCTACACCTTC.

This clone appeared a single time. The chain recombines TRBV5-1 with TRBJ1-4; a weak D match, TRBD1 (6 bases). V was trimmed by 8 bases and J by 2 bases, leaving 16 bases between them. This CDR3 has 15 residues. The germline V gene encodes CDR1 SGHRS and CDR2 YFSETQ. The CDR3 DNA reads TGCGCCAGTCGCGAACAGGGTGCGACTAATGAAAAACTGTTTTTT. Translated: CASREQGATNEKLFF.

J is TRBJ2-1 and V is TRBV15, with a weak D call TRBD2 (5 bases). V gave up 7 bases and J gave up 10 bases, with 20 bases separating them. CDR1 LNHNV and CDR2 YYDKDF come from the germline V gene (reference sequence). This CDR3 has 14 amino acids. The CDR3 is CATTKVGDSREQFF. CDR3 nucleotides: TGTGCCACCACCAAGGTCGGGGATTCGCGCGAGCAGTTCTTC.

In this sample, this clone turned up a few times. The V gene is TRBV11-2, the J gene TRBJ2-1; D may be TRBD1 (6 bases). The V end lost 8 bases, the J end lost 7 bases, and 9 bases lay between the germline ends. The germline gives CDR1 SGHAT, CDR2 FQNNGV. The CDR3 runs to 11 residues. Here the CDR3 reads CASFQGNEQFF. CDR3 DNA sequence: TGTGCCAGCTTCCAGGGGAATGAGCAGTTCTTC. The full variable domain, completed using reference TRBV11-2 and TRBJ2-1, is EAGVAQSPRYKIIEKRQSVAFWCNPISGHATLYWYQQILGQGPKLLIQFQNNGVVDDSQLPKDRFSAERLKGVDSTLKIQPAKLEDSAVYLCASFQGNEQFFGPGTRLTVL.

The rearrangement uses TRBV14 and TRBJ2-1; 7 bases are a match to TRBD2. The V gene's germline CDR1 is SGHDN and CDR2 FVKESK. The V segment lost 5 bases and the J segment 7 bases; nucleotides outside the gene matches: 8. The CDR3 consists of 14 residues. CDR3: CASSIGGSRNEQFF. The CDR3 DNA reads TGTGCCAGCAGCATCGGCGGGAGTAGGAATGAGCAGTTCTTC.

CDR3 bases: TGTGCCAGCAGTTACTCCGTAGACAGTCATCAGCCCCAGCATTTT. This gives the protein CASSYSVDSHQPQHF. V gene TRBV6-5 combines with J gene TRBJ1-5; possible D gene TRBD1, 5 bases. V was clipped by 0 bases and J by 5 bases, with 11 bases between them. The germline gives CDR1 MNHEY, CDR2 SVGAGI. This CDR3 has 15 amino acids.

The chain is built from TRBV5-1 and TRBJ2-1, with TRBD2 as a possible D gene (5 bases). V was cut by 4 bases and J by 5 bases, with 16 bases left in between. In germline, CDR1 is SGHRS, CDR2 YFSETQ. This CDR3 comprises 15 residues. The CDR3 reads CASSQRAGPDNEQFF. The CDR3 DNA reads TGCGCCAGCAGCCAAAGGGCGGGTCCTGACAATGAGCAGTTCTTC.

V usage is TRBV6-6 and J usage is TRBJ2-5; the match to TRBD2 covers 9 bases. The CDR3 has 14 amino acids. The germline V gene has CDR1 MNHNY and CDR2 SVGAGI (reference sequence). V was pared by 4 bases and J by 5 bases, with 5 bases of the junction left unmatched. The CDR3 region is CASSLRGGGETQYF. CDR3 nucleotide sequence: TGTGCCAGCAGTTTGCGGGGGGGCGGGGAGACCCAGTACTTC.

CDR3 nucleotide sequence: TGTGCCAGCAGTCCGGGACAGGGGTATGGCTACACCTTC. It specifies CASSPGQGYGYTF. The chain carries TRBV7-3 and TRBJ1-2, with 10 bases that match TRBD1. Unmatched junction bases numbered 3, after V lost 6 bases and J lost 5 bases. Germline CDR1 reads SGHTA; CDR2 reads FQGTGA. The CDR3 covers 13 residues.

This clone was counted only a few times. The J gene is TRBJ2-5, the V gene TRBV30; TRBD1 agrees at 7 bases. V was pared by 2 bases and J by 3 bases, with 9 bases of the junction left unmatched. This CDR3 is 15 amino acids long. Germline V gives CDR1 GTSNPN, CDR2 SVGIG (reference sequence). Written as DNA, the CDR3 is TGTGCCTGGAGTTCGACCGGGACAGTCGAAGAGACCCAGTACTTC. This gives the protein CAWSSTGTVEETQYF.

J is TRBJ2-1 and V is TRBV3-1 (or the pseudogene TRBV3-2), with TRBD2 matching over 10 bases. The CDR3 runs 16 residues. V was pared by 4 bases and J by 5 bases, with 8 bases of the junction left unmatched. Germline V CDR1 and CDR2: LGHDT, YNNKEL (reference sequence). CDR3 coding DNA: TGTGCCAGCAGCCTGCGCCTAGCGGGAGATAACAATGAGCAGTTCTTC. Its protein is CASSLRLAGDNNEQFF.

The chain has TRBV10-1 and TRBJ1-1; unclear D gene. CDR3 length: 14 amino acids. Germline V gene lookup returns CDR1 WNHNN and CDR2 SYGVQD (reference sequence). Trimming left V 0 bases short and J 0 bases short, with 5 bases between. In nucleotides, the CDR3 is TGCGCCAGCAGTGAGTCGTCTTTGAACACTGAAGCTTTCTTT. Translated: CASSESSLNTEAFF.

The chain combines TRBV5-4 with TRBJ2-2, with 7 bases matching TRBD1. The germline CDR1 and CDR2 sequences are SGHNT and YYREEE (reference sequence). V shed 4 bases, J shed 4 bases, and the junction held 7 bases outside the gene matches. The CDR3 has 15 amino acids. In DNA, the CDR3 is TGTGCCAGCAGCCTATGGACAGGTGGCACCGGGGAGCTGTTTTTT. Amino acid sequence: CASSLWTGGTGELFF.

The chain is built from TRBV10-2 and TRBJ2-2; D is possibly TRBD1 (6 bases). CDR3 length: 14 residues. CDR1 WSHSY and CDR2 SAAADI come from the germline V gene. V was shortened by 9 bases and J by 2 bases, with 13 bases between the two germline ends. The CDR3 spells CASLAGVNTGELFF. The CDR3 nucleotides are TGCGCCAGTCTGGCAGGGGTCAACACCGGGGAGCTGTTTTTT.

The chain uses TRBV9 and TRBJ2-2; perhaps TRBD2 as D (6 bases). Germline CDR1 and CDR2: SGDLS and YYNGEE. Trimming removed 0 bases from V and 5 bases from J, with 8 bases in between. The CDR3 totals 14 residues. CDR3 nucleotide sequence: TGTGCCAGCAGCGTAGTCGGAGGGACCGGGGAGCTGTTTTTT. Amino acids: CASSVVGGTGELFF.

J is TRBJ1-4 and V is TRBV7-9; a possible D gene is TRBD1 (5 bases). Germline V CDR1 and CDR2: SEHNR, FQNEAQ (reference sequence). V gave up 6 bases and J gave up 3 bases, with 14 bases separating them. The CDR3 has 15 residues. The CDR3 loop reads CASSRPAGPNEKLFF. CDR3 nucleotides: TGTGCCAGCAGTCGCCCCGCGGGGCCTAATGAAAAACTGTTTTTT.

The chain couples TRBV14 to TRBJ2-3, with 9 bases fitting TRBD2. This CDR3 has 12 residues. V dropped 9 bases and J dropped 4; count of bases not matched to a gene: 2. CDR1 SGHDN and CDR2 FVKESK come from the germline V gene. The CDR3: CASSGSADTQYF. In nucleotides, the CDR3 is TGTGCCAGTAGCGGGAGTGCAGATACGCAGTATTTT. The full variable domain, rest sourced from reference TRBV14 and TRBJ2-3, is EAGVTQFPSHSVIEKGQTVTLRCDPISGHDNLYWYRRVMGKEIKFLLHFVKESKQDESGMPNNRFLAERTGGTYSTLKVQPAELEDSGVYFCASSGSADTQYFGPGTRLTVL.

This rearrangement joins TRBV10-3 to TRBJ2-1; TRBD2 matches at 13 bases. The CDR3 spans 16 residues. V dropped 6 bases and J dropped 5; count of bases not matched to a gene: 7. Per germline, CDR1 ENHRY and CDR2 SYGVKD. CDR3 in amino acids: CAIRRTSGSVDNEQFF. For the CDR3, the DNA is TGTGCCATCAGGAGGACTAGCGGGAGCGTCGACAATGAGCAGTTCTTC.

The genes are TRBV4-1 and TRBJ2-3; 8 bases line up with TRBD2. V lost 1 base, J lost 5 bases, and 2 bases stayed unmatched. The CDR3 has 14 amino acids. Germline loops: CDR1 MGHRA, CDR2 YSYEKL. The CDR3, as DNA: TGCGCCAGCAGCCAAGGAGCGGGAGTAGATACGCAGTATTTT. Encoded protein: CASSQGAGVDTQYF.

This clone occurred once. This sequence joins TRBV6-5 and TRBJ2-7; 7 bases line up with TRBD1. V trimming: 2 bases; J trimming: 1 base; junction bases outside the gene matches: 2. This CDR3 contains 14 residues. In germline, CDR1 is MNHEY, CDR2 SVGAGI. In DNA form, the CDR3 reads TGTGCCAGCAGTTACCAACAGGGGTCCTACGAGCAGTACTTC. This gives the protein CASSYQQGSYEQYF.

This chain uses TRBV6-5 with TRBJ2-1, with TRBD2 matching 8 bases. This CDR3 is 13 amino acids long. With V trimmed by 7 bases and J by 6 bases, 5 bases remained unmatched. CDR1 is MNHEY and CDR2 is SVGAGI in the germline V gene. In DNA, the CDR3 is TGTGCCAGCAACCGACTAGCGAGCAATGAGCAGTTCTTC. Protein product: CASNRLASNEQFF.

This chain links TRBV29-1 with TRBJ2-1; D is perhaps TRBD2 (5 bases). The CDR3 is 13 amino acids. From germline, CDR1 is SQVTM and CDR2 ANQGSEA. With 1 base removed from V and 7 bases from J, the gap between germline ends came to 11 bases. CDR3 protein: CSVEGEFGNEQFF. The CDR3 DNA follows: TGCAGCGTTGAAGGGGAGTTTGGAAATGAGCAGTTCTTC.

This clone was recorded once. V usage is TRBV11-3 and J usage is TRBJ1-1, with D maybe TRBD1 (5 bases). The CDR3 consists of 12 residues. Germline V gene lookup returns CDR1 SGHNT and CDR2 YENEEA. V was trimmed by 6 bases and J by 5 bases, leaving 10 bases between them. The CDR3 DNA sequence: TGTGCCAGCAGTCAGGGTTTAACTGAAGCTTTCTTT. The encoded protein is CASSQGLTEAFF.

The V and J genes are TRBV11-2 and TRBJ2-7; a weak D match, TRBD1 (5 bases). This CDR3 has 15 residues. Germline CDR1 reads SGHAT; CDR2 reads FQNNGV. Trimming removed 5 bases from V and 0 bases from J, with 14 bases in between. CDR3 coding DNA: TGTGCCAGCAGCAAACGACAGCTCTACTCCTACGAGCAGTACTTC. It codes for CASSKRQLYSYEQYF.